A selection of T cell receptor beta chains follows, all from one sample in a study of cytomegalovirus exposure and HLA in healthy donors. Generated by immunoSEQ multiplex PCR, the TCRdb table keeps only in-frame clones and is missing some. The sample lists around 170,000 clones; around 83% were seen once. Sequencing used PBMCs. The receptor set was obtained from a woman between 18 and 30 years old in good health and CMV-seronegative. Both conserved end residues are part of each CDR3. Fields, in order: J gene, D gene, clone size, V gene, CDR3 protein, CDR3 DNA. D genes are given only for firm matches. Size tells how often a clone was seen (once, few, many) or the class of an expanded clone, and some rows leave it out.

TRBJ2-7	TRBD1	once	TRBV7-8	CASIGQGFYEQYF	TGTGCCAGCATCGGACAGGGATTCTACGAGCAGTACTTC
TRBJ1-1	TRBD1	NA	TRBV6-5	CASSMTGDTEAFF	TGTGCCAGCAGCATGACAGGGGACACTGAAGCTTTCTTT
TRBJ1-1	NA	NA	TRBV5-4	CASSSNTGYNTEAFF	TGTGCCAGCAGCTCAAACACAGGGTACAACACTGAAGCTTTCTTT
TRBJ2-7	NA	NA	TRBV1	CTSSQEDGRRTPRQYF	TGCACCAGCAGCCAAGAGGATGGCAGGAGGACCCCTAGGCAGTACTTC
TRBJ2-3	TRBD2	NA	TRBV30	CAWNHLRTSGQTDTQYF	TGTGCCTGGAACCATCTCCGGACTAGCGGGCAGACAGATACGCAGTATTTT
TRBJ2-1	NA	NA	TRBV7-9	CASSLELAWYNEQFF	TGTGCCAGCAGCTTAGAGCTAGCATGGTACAATGAGCAGTTCTTC
TRBJ2-7	NA	NA	TRBV7-9	CASSHGSPYEQYF	TGTGCCAGCAGCCACGGGTCTCCCTACGAGCAGTACTTC
TRBJ1-2	NA	NA	TRBV12-1	CASSFEGTPNYGYTF	TGTGCCAGCAGCTTTGAAGGGACACCCAACTATGGCTACACCTTC
TRBJ2-1	TRBD2	NA	TRBV7-8	CASSLEIFGTSPSDEQFF	TGTGCCAGCAGCTTAGAAATATTTGGGACTAGCCCATCCGATGAGCAGTTCTTC
TRBJ1-1	NA	NA	TRBV6-5	CASSSLGTGRPEAFF	TGTGCCAGCAGTTCTCTGGGTACAGGAAGGCCTGAAGCTTTCTTT
TRBJ1-6	TRBD1	NA	TRBV14	CASSQPMRGRDGSPLHF	TGTGCCAGCAGCCAACCCATGAGGGGGCGAGATGGTTCACCCCTCCACTTT
TRBJ2-7	TRBD2	once	TRBV6-1	CASVPGRTSGYEQYF	TGTGCCAGCGTCCCCGGTCGTACTAGCGGCTACGAGCAGTACTTC
TRBJ2-1	NA	NA	TRBV7-9	CASSRGSGSYNEQFF	TGTGCCAGCAGCCGAGGGTCCGGTTCCTACAATGAGCAGTTCTTC
TRBJ1-1	NA	NA	TRBV5-1	CASSLNFGQTNTEAFF	TGCGCCAGCAGCTTGAACTTTGGACAGACGAACACTGAAGCTTTCTTT
TRBJ2-3	TRBD2	NA	TRBV27	CASSLSRSGGRTDTQYF	TGTGCCAGCAGTTTATCCCGCAGCGGGGGCCGGACAGATACGCAGTATTTT
TRBJ2-7	TRBD1	NA	TRBV10-2	CASRRDRGTYEQYF	TGCGCCAGCAGGCGGGACAGGGGGACCTACGAGCAGTACTTC
TRBJ1-2	NA	NA	TRBV28	CASSLDLDFYGYTF	TGTGCCAGCAGTTTGGACTTGGACTTCTATGGCTACACCTTC
TRBJ2-7	TRBD1	NA	TRBV28	CASSPGTGFNEQYF	TGTGCCAGCAGTCCCGGGACAGGGTTCAACGAGCAGTACTTC
TRBJ2-3	NA	NA	TRBV10-1	CASSVAGAKDTQYF	TGCGCCAGCAGTGTGGCTGGGGCCAAAGATACGCAGTATTTT
TRBJ1-5	TRBD1	NA	TRBV10-3	CAISDGTGGWGNQPQHF	TGTGCCATCAGTGACGGGACAGGGGGTTGGGGCAATCAGCCCCAGCATTTT
TRBJ1-2	TRBD1	NA	TRBV5-6	CASSHLDRLNYGYTF	TGTGCCAGCAGCCACCTGGACAGGTTGAACTATGGCTACACCTTC
TRBJ2-3	NA	NA	TRBV11-2	CASSEWGGTQYF	TGTGCCAGCAGCGAGTGGGGAGGTACGCAGTATTTT
TRBJ2-1	TRBD1	NA	TRBV6-5	CASSAGQVRNEQFF	TGTGCCAGCAGTGCTGGACAGGTACGCAATGAGCAGTTCTTC
TRBJ2-5	NA	NA	TRBV6-1	CATTYSQGSGETQYF	TGTGCCACCACCTATTCCCAGGGGAGCGGTGAGACCCAGTACTTC
TRBJ1-6	TRBD1	NA	TRBV13	CASSFRDRGHSPLHF	TGTGCCAGCAGCTTCCGGGACAGGGGGCATTCACCCCTCCACTTT
TRBJ1-5	NA	NA	TRBV21-1	CASSKGHPHQPQHF	TGTGCCAGCAGCAAAGGACATCCTCATCAGCCCCAGCATTTT
TRBJ2-2	NA	once	TRBV5-4	CASLARGAPTGELFF	TGTGCCAGCTTGGCTCGGGGGGCCCCCACCGGGGAGCTGTTTTTT
TRBJ2-5	TRBD2	once	TRBV5-1	CASSTASGKPETQYF	TGCGCCAGCAGCACAGCTAGCGGGAAACCAGAGACCCAGTACTTC
TRBJ2-1	NA	NA	TRBV9	CASSPVEGLAYNEQFF	TGTGCCAGCAGCCCAGTTGAAGGTCTAGCTTACAATGAGCAGTTCTTC
TRBJ2-7	NA	NA	TRBV7-9	CASSRGFSYEQYF	TGTGCCAGCAGCCGGGGGTTCTCCTACGAGCAGTACTTC
TRBJ2-7	NA	NA	TRBV7-8	CASSPSSAQRSEQYF	TGTGCCAGCAGCCCCTCTAGCGCCCAGAGGTCCGAGCAGTACTTC
TRBJ2-1	NA	NA	TRBV6-4	CATYSIGDNEQFF	TGTGCCACATATTCCATCGGAGACAATGAGCAGTTCTTC
TRBJ2-5	TRBD2	once	TRBV19	CASSISKAGGLQETQYF	TGTGCCAGTAGTATATCAAAAGCGGGGGGGCTTCAGGAGACCCAGTACTTC
TRBJ2-7	TRBD2	NA	TRBV4-1	CASSQAGLAGTEQYF	TGCGCCAGCAGCCAAGCCGGACTAGCGGGTACCGAGCAGTACTTC
TRBJ2-3	NA	NA	TRBV14	CASSQDGFAAGSSDTQYF	TGTGCCAGCAGCCAAGATGGGTTTGCGGCGGGATCTTCGGATACGCAGTATTTT
TRBJ1-2	NA	NA	TRBV7-9	CASSLAATGYTF	TGTGCCAGCAGCTTAGCTGCTACTGGCTACACCTTC
TRBJ2-5	NA	NA	TRBV27	CASMGSASETQYF	TGTGCCAGCATGGGCAGTGCCTCGGAGACCCAGTACTTC
TRBJ2-1	NA	NA	TRBV19	CASTKERLFRGNEQFF	TGTGCCAGTACTAAGGAAAGGTTATTCAGGGGAAATGAGCAGTTCTTC
TRBJ1-6	NA	NA	TRBV12-5	CATNNSPLHF	TGTGCTACCAATAATTCACCCCTCCACTTT
TRBJ2-7	TRBD1	NA	TRBV6-1	CASSEVTGPSYEQYF	TGTGCCAGCAGTGAAGTGACAGGGCCGTCCTACGAGCAGTACTTC
TRBJ2-7	NA	NA	TRBV21-1	CASSKLAGANSHF	TGTGCCAGCAGCAAACTAGCGGGGGCGAACTCGCACTTC
TRBJ2-7	TRBD1	NA	TRBV28	CASSLTAGTGGNEQYF	TGTGCCAGCAGCCTTACCGCCGGGACAGGGGGAAACGAGCAGTACTTC
TRBJ1-5	NA	few	TRBV19	CASSTTEVRQPQHF	TGTGCCAGTAGTACCACGGAGGTAAGACAGCCCCAGCATTTT
TRBJ2-2	TRBD2	NA	TRBV27	CASRARGGTGELFF	TGTGCCAGCAGAGCCCGGGGGGGCACCGGGGAGCTGTTTTTT
TRBJ1-5	NA	NA	TRBV18	CASSPGQANQPQHF	TGTGCCAGCTCACCAGGACAAGCGAATCAGCCCCAGCATTTT
TRBJ1-1	NA	NA	TRBV19	CASTPVWSTEAFF	TGTGCCAGTACGCCGGTCTGGAGCACTGAAGCTTTCTTT
TRBJ2-3	NA	NA	TRBV6-6	CASSYGSGVGDTQYF	TGTGCCAGCAGTTATGGCTCGGGAGTGGGAGATACGCAGTATTTT
TRBJ1-2	NA	NA	TRBV6-5	CASSPPGYGYTF	TGTGCCAGCAGCCCCCCAGGGTATGGCTACACCTTC
TRBJ1-4	NA	NA	TRBV7-2	CASSLVVGGGEKLFF	TGTGCCAGCAGCTTAGTGGTGGGGGGAGGGGAAAAACTGTTTTTT
TRBJ1-1	NA	few	TRBV6-6	CASSYEGGVPFF	TGTGCCAGCAGTTATGAGGGAGGAGTTCCTTTCTTT
TRBJ2-1	TRBD1	NA	TRBV7-3	CASSRDRGYNEQFF	TGTGCCAGCAGCCGGGACAGAGGTTACAATGAGCAGTTCTTC
TRBJ1-3	TRBD1	once	TRBV7-9	CASSLLQGSSGNTIYF	TGTGCCAGCAGCTTATTACAGGGGAGCTCCGGAAACACCATATATTTT
TRBJ2-2	NA	NA	TRBV27	CASSSLVGTGELFF	TGTGCCAGCAGTTCCCTAGTTGGCACCGGGGAGCTGTTTTTT
TRBJ1-3	NA	NA	TRBV5-8	CASSLVGQSYSGNTIYF	TGTGCCAGCAGCTTGGTGGGGCAGAGTTACTCTGGAAACACCATATATTTT
TRBJ2-5	TRBD2	NA	TRBV11-2	CASGKAGGYFQETQYF	TGTGCCAGTGGGAAAGCGGGGGGATACTTTCAAGAGACCCAGTACTTC
TRBJ2-5	TRBD1	NA	TRBV5-8	CASSFGQGEGETQYF	TGTGCCAGCAGCTTCGGACAGGGAGAGGGAGAGACCCAGTACTTC
TRBJ1-3	NA	NA	TRBV6-1	CASNDPVASGRDTIYF	TGTGCCAGCAATGACCCCGTTGCCTCTGGTCGGGACACCATATATTTT
TRBJ1-2	NA	NA	TRBV5-4	CASSSVGRGNSDYGYTF	TGTGCCAGCAGCTCGGTAGGTCGAGGGAACAGTGACTATGGCTACACCTTC